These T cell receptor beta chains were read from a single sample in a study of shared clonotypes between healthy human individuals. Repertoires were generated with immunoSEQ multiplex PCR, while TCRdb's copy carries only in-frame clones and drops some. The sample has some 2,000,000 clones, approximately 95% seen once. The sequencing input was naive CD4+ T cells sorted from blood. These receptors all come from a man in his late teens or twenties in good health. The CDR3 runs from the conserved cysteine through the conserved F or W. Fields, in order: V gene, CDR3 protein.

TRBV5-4 CASSLESETQYF
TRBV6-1 CASSVQLQGQETQYF
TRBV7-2 CASSLVASGGAQNEQFF
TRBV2 CASGGLARVETQYF
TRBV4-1 CASSQDGTSGGTYQETQYF
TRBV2 CASSANSPLHF
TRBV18 CASSPPGPGGNQPQHF
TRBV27 CASSLSWAGVSLNTGELFF
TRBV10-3 CATQGVGNQPQHF
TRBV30 CACSVGGRTGELFF